The sequence of this T cell receptor beta chain was determined in a study of blood T cell repertoires in COVID-19 (dated by TCRdb to about 2020). Broadly, across the study: The collaborator samples originated in the United States, Italy and Spain and spanned the acute and convalescent phases of COVID-19. The prospective study material was composed of cDNA or gDNA derived from T cells, B-cell-depleted T cells, or PBMCs. Subjects who had been exposed to COVID-19, were actively infected with it, or had recovered from it provided the deeply sampled blood TCRbeta repertoires that made up the dataset. The repertoires were made available in a free public database intended to serve as a resource for research on the immune response to SARS-CoV-2. The samples were drawn from the first 160 participants of the ongoing ImmuneRACE study and from 950 to 1,500 subjects provided by 6 global collaborators. The sample metadata nearly always contained a de-identified subject ID, COVID-19 status, age in years and sex. Where available, HLA class I and class II types were obtained from metadata supplied by the sample provider rather than from assay-based typing.

The CDR3 starts with the cysteine, ends with the phenylalanine, and has 14 residues. This entry keeps only the CDR3 DNA: 42 bases, framed from base 1. CDR1 and CDR2, per the germline V gene, are MGHDK and SYGVNS. V is clipped by 4 bases and J by 7 bases, and the sequence between their germline boundaries is 14 bases long. The immunoSEQ Assay, a bias-controlled multiplex PCR, was used to amplify TCRbeta CDR3 regions from genomic DNA. As for how the authors treated the data: The number of nucleated cells in each sample was estimated by amplification of reference gene primers within the assay. To quantify the absolute abundance of each unique TCRbeta CDR3 rearrangement, sequence reads were collapsed and filtered. Productive Simpson clonality was computed per sample as the square root of Simpson's diversity index over productive rearrangements. TCRdb limited this immuneACCESS table to in-frame rearrangements with V and J called. A share of clones is missing; checked studies link under half to unresolved V genes, and the rest is unexplained. V and J calls and clone size are those listed in that table; D and trimming were worked out from the DNA. This sample holds roughly 45,000 clones; more than 70% were observed only once. Under 7% of the sample rests with the top ten.

The collaborating institutions used their own protocols to collect whole blood in K2EDTA tubes. For TCRbeta analysis, collaborators shipped samples as frozen whole blood, isolated PBMCs, or DNA extracted from either of those sample types. Overall study results and their limits: How much clinical and demographic metadata was included differed by source and by participant, and the metadata was provided uncurated.

This clone was picked up one time. Its antigen remains unidentified. No clone much larger than this one lies a single base away; base qualities are absent. The clonotype comes from an older woman with acute or convalescent COVID-19. The chain is made from TRBV25-1 and TRBJ2-1; 5 matching bases give a weak D call of TRBD1. Input material: peripheral blood. The DNA is TGTGCCAGCAGTGGGTTCGGTGGGGCAAATGAGCAGTTCTTC. This encodes CASSGFGGANEQFF.